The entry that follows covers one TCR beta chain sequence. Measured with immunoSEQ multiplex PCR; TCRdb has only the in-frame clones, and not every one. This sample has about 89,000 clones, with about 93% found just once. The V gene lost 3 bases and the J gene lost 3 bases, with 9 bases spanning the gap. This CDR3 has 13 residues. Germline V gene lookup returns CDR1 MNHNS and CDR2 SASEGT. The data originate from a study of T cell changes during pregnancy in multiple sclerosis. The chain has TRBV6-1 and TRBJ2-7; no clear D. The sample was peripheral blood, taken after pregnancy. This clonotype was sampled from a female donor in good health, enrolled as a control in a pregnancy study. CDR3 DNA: TGTGCCAGCAGTGATCGCCCCGGCTACGAGCAGTACTTC. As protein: CASSDRPGYEQYF.